This T cell receptor beta chain appears in the sequencing data of a study of cytomegalovirus exposure and HLA in healthy donors. Study-wide points: HLA allele associations emerged for roughly 17,000 TCR beta sequences in a later analysis, at 0.05 false discovery rate. Most sequenced TCRs were rare (though some public TCRs occurred in many donors). Sequencing artifact likely explains a cluster of highly shared sequence variants. Indistinguishable V segments such as TRBV6-2 and TRBV6-3 were excluded.

This PCR relied on a set of 60 Vbeta primers and 13 Jbeta primers. The table came from immunoSEQ multiplex PCR; TCRdb's copy has only in-frame clones and leaves some out. The sample has roughly 140,000 clones, around 79% seen once; the top ten hold about 0.64%. Details on this clone: Its antigen is still unknown.

The germline gives CDR1 SNHLY, CDR2 FYNNEI. CDR3 length: 14 amino acids. With 6 bases clipped from V and 3 bases from J, the junction kept 6 bases outside the gene matches. Sequencing was carried out using PBMCs. The chain links TRBV2 to TRBJ1-1; 8 bases are a match to TRBD1. The origin of this receptor is a male donor in good health and CMV-seronegative. The CDR3 protein is CASRRTGLDTEAFF. The CDR3, as DNA: TGTGCCAGCAGGCGGACAGGGCTCGACACTGAAGCTTTCTTT.